Each of the 10 T cell receptor beta chains below was sequenced from the same sample in a study of immune cell composition in non-small cell lung cancer. Sequenced by immunoSEQ multiplex PCR; TCRdb stores in-frame clones only, minus some. Of 9,000 to 10,000 clones detected, around 62% appear once; the ten largest clones hold approximately 10%. The specimen sequenced was lung tumor tissue. Receptors were obtained from a human donor with non-small cell lung cancer.

The chain couples TRBV28 to TRBJ2-3; 10 bases are a match to TRBD2. Germline values: CDR1 MDHEN, CDR2 SYDVKM. The junction had 12 bases not matched to a gene; V was cut back by 5 bases and J by 7 bases. The CDR3 consists of 16 residues. As DNA, the CDR3 is TGTGCCAGCAGTGGCCCTCAGCGGGGGGGTAGAAATACGCAGTATTTT. Protein sequence: CASSGPQRGGRNTQYF.

This clone was observed a single time. The chain carries TRBV9 and TRBJ1-2; no clear D. Trimming cost V 0 bases and J 8 bases, with 20 bases left between them. Germline CDR1 and CDR2: SGDLS and YYNGEE. The CDR3 totals 16 residues. The CDR3 DNA reads as TGTGCCAGCAGCGTAGAGACGGGAGTAAGGGCTGGCGGCTACACCTTC. As protein: CASSVETGVRAGGYTF.

The chain recombines TRBV27 with TRBJ2-3; D not resolved. The V gene lost 1 base and the J gene lost 4 bases, with 21 bases spanning the gap. The length of the CDR3 is 18 residues. The germline CDR1 and CDR2 sequences are MNHEY and SMNVEV (reference sequence). CDR3 sequence: CASSLFLGWATRPDTQYF. The CDR3 DNA reads TGTGCCAGCAGTTTATTCCTCGGGTGGGCGACCCGGCCAGATACGCAGTATTTT.

The chain links TRBV27 to TRBJ1-6; 7 bases fit TRBD1. Germline CDR1 is MNHEY and CDR2 is SMNVEV (reference sequence). With V trimmed by 6 bases and J by 9 bases, 8 bases remained unmatched. The CDR3 runs 14 residues. The CDR3 protein is CASSQGQELSPLHF. CDR3 coding DNA: TGTGCCAGCAGCCAAGGACAGGAGCTTTCACCCCTCCACTTT.

V and J are TRBV7-7 and TRBJ2-5; 7 positions agree with TRBD1. This CDR3 is built from 15 residues. Trimming took 5 bases from V and 2 from J; bases not matched to a gene: 8. The V gene's germline CDR1 is SSHAT and CDR2 FNYEAQ (reference sequence). Here the CDR3 reads CASSPRDSEQETQYF. The CDR3 nucleotides are TGTGCCAGCAGCCCCCGGGACAGTGAACAAGAGACCCAGTACTTC.

The chain joins TRBV6-1 to TRBJ2-1, with D perhaps TRBD1 (5 bases). The CDR3 loop spans 14 amino acids. Germline values: CDR1 MNHNS, CDR2 SASEGT. The V and J ends lost 1 base and 14 bases respectively, with 18 bases between them. The CDR3 loop is CASSEVQGRSKEFF. CDR3 DNA: TGTGCCAGCAGTGAAGTTCAGGGCCGGAGTAAGGAGTTCTTC.

The chain has TRBV13 and TRBJ2-1; the D gene is possibly TRBD2 (5 bases). Per germline, CDR1 PRHDT and CDR2 FYEKMQ (reference sequence). The CDR3 contains 14 residues. V was clipped by 2 bases and J by 6 bases, with 11 bases between them. CDR3 DNA: TGTGCCAGCAGCTTACATTTTGGAGGCAATGAGCAGTTCTTC. Translating it yields CASSLHFGGNEQFF.

V usage is TRBV4-3 and J usage is TRBJ2-7; D is unresolved. This CDR3 has 13 residues. Germline V lookup: CDR1 LGHNA, CDR2 YSLEER. With 4 bases removed from V and 3 bases from J, the gap between germline ends came to 10 bases. This chain's CDR3 is CASSRDKNYEQYF. The CDR3 nucleotides are TGCGCCAGCAGCCGAGACAAAAACTACGAGCAGTACTTC.

This clone has more than one count but fewer than ten. The chain combines TRBV6-1 with TRBJ1-2, with D maybe TRBD1 (6 bases). Trimming took 6 bases from V and 3 from J, leaving 14 bases between them. Germline-derived CDR1 and CDR2 are MNHNS and SASEGT. This CDR3 has 14 residues. The CDR3 loop reads CASRTGSSYYGYTF. CDR3 in DNA: TGTGCCAGCAGAACAGGGTCCTCGTACTATGGCTACACCTTC.

This clone has just a few counts. V gene TRBV7-2 combines with J gene TRBJ1-2; 8 nucleotides match TRBD1. CDR1 is SGHTA, CDR2 FQGNSA, per germline. J was trimmed by 2 bases and V by 5 bases; bases with no gene match: 10. The CDR3 consists of 16 residues. CDR3 protein: CASSITGTGWNYGYTF. In DNA, the CDR3 is TGTGCCAGCAGCATCACCGGGACAGGATGGAACTATGGCTACACCTTC.